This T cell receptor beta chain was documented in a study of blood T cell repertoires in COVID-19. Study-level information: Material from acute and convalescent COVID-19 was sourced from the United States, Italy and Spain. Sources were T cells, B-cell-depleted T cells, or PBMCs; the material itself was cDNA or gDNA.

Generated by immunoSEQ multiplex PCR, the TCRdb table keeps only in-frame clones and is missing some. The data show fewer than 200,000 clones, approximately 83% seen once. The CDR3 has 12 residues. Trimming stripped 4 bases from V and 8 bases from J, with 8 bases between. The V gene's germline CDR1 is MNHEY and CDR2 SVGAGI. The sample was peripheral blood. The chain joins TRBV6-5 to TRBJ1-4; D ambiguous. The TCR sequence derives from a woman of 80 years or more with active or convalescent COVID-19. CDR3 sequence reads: CASSSNGEKLFF. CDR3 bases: TGTGCCAGCAGTTCAAACGGGGAAAAACTGTTTTTT.